A selection of T cell receptor beta chains follows, all from one sample in a study of T cell repertoires in cytomegalovirus infection. These TCRs are of unknown antigen specificity. TCRdb analysed the reads with MiXCR anew, one entry per CDR3 protein. This table holds about a million distinct CDR3 sequences, around 30% found once. The source material was cultured CD8+ T cells from PBMCs, sampled from culture after CMV antigen stimulation. These receptors came from a human donor in good health (CMV status not recorded). Some clones in this sample may be carry-over from other donors' samples. The CDR3 runs from the conserved cysteine through the conserved F or W. The order of the fields is V gene, J gene, D gene, clone size, CDR3 DNA, CDR3 protein. D genes are given only for firm matches. For some rows the clone size is stated as once, few or many, or as a class when expanded; others skip it.

v_call: TRBV18; j_call: TRBJ1-2; d_call: TRBD1; clone_size: few; cdr3_nt: TGTGCCAGCTCACCTTCCAGGGGGGAGCGTGGCTACACCTTC; cdr3_aa: CASSPSRGERGYTF
v_call: TRBV7-8; j_call: TRBJ2-1; d_call: -; clone_size: many; cdr3_nt: TGTGCCAGCAGCTTTGCGGGCCCCTACAATGAGCAGTTCTTC; cdr3_aa: CASSFAGPYNEQFF
v_call: TRBV19; j_call: TRBJ2-4; d_call: -; clone_size: many; cdr3_nt: TGTGCCAGTAGTGAGAGACAGCTAGCCAAAAACATTCAGTACTTC; cdr3_aa: CASSERQLAKNIQYF
v_call: TRBV20-1; j_call: TRBJ2-3; d_call: -; clone_size: few; cdr3_nt: TGCAGTGCTCACGATCTCCCCGGGACCCAAAACCCCACAGATACGCAGTATTTT; cdr3_aa: CSAHDLPGTQNPTDTQYF
v_call: TRBV27; j_call: TRBJ2-7; d_call: -; clone_size: few; cdr3_nt: TGTGCCAGCAGTCCGCGGGCAGGGGAATACGAGCAGTACTTC; cdr3_aa: CASSPRAGEYEQYF
v_call: TRBV7-9; j_call: TRBJ2-2; d_call: -; clone_size: few; cdr3_nt: TGTGCCAGACAGGGAACCGGGGAGCTGTTTTTT; cdr3_aa: CARQGTGELFF
v_call: TRBV7-8; j_call: TRBJ2-3; d_call: TRBD1; clone_size: -; cdr3_nt: TGTGCCAGCAGCCGAGGGGGCTTCGAGAATACGCAGTATTTT; cdr3_aa: CASSRGGFENTQYF
v_call: TRBV18; j_call: TRBJ1-2; d_call: -; clone_size: -; cdr3_nt: TGTGCCAGCTCACCACCGACGCAGGGTTTCGCCTATGGCTACACCTTC; cdr3_aa: CASSPPTQGFAYGYTF
v_call: TRBV7-6; j_call: TRBJ2-1; d_call: -; clone_size: few; cdr3_nt: TGTGCCAGCAGCTTATTCGCCAGGGACGGTGAGCAGTTCTTC; cdr3_aa: CASSLFARDGEQFF
v_call: TRBV12-3/TRBV12-4; j_call: TRBJ1-2; d_call: -; clone_size: many; cdr3_nt: TGTGCCAGCAGCTTTGGGGGTGGCTACACCTTC; cdr3_aa: CASSFGGGYTF
v_call: TRBV9; j_call: TRBJ1-6; d_call: -; clone_size: -; cdr3_nt: TGTGCCAGCAGCGCCCAGGGACTGGGTAATTCACCCCTCCACTTT; cdr3_aa: CASSAQGLGNSPLHF
v_call: TRBV6-6; j_call: TRBJ2-1; d_call: TRBD1; clone_size: -; cdr3_nt: TGTGCCAGCAGTTACACTATACACAGGGGGCAGGACAATGAGCAGTTCTTC; cdr3_aa: CASSYTIHRGQDNEQFF
v_call: TRBV4-1; j_call: TRBJ1-1; d_call: -; clone_size: -; cdr3_nt: TGCGCCAGCAGCCAAGGGCAGGGACCAGTGAACACTGAAGCTTTCTTT; cdr3_aa: CASSQGQGPVNTEAFF
v_call: TRBV27; j_call: TRBJ1-4; d_call: TRBD1; clone_size: once; cdr3_nt: TGTGCCAGCAGTCTGACTACCGGGACAGTCTCGAAGAATGAAAAACTGTTTTTT; cdr3_aa: CASSLTTGTVSKNEKLFF
v_call: TRBV4-2; j_call: TRBJ1-2; d_call: -; clone_size: -; cdr3_nt: TGTGCCAGCAGCCAAGTCGGCAGAGGCAGTCTTAACTATGGCTACACCTTC; cdr3_aa: CASSQVGRGSLNYGYTF
v_call: TRBV7-9; j_call: TRBJ2-5; d_call: -; clone_size: many; cdr3_nt: TGTGCCAGCAGCTTAGCCCAAGCGGTCCAAGAGACCCAGTACTTC; cdr3_aa: CASSLAQAVQETQYF
v_call: TRBV7-9; j_call: TRBJ2-6; d_call: -; clone_size: few; cdr3_nt: TGTGCCAGCAGCGTAACCAGTTTTGGGGCCAACGTCCTGACTTTC; cdr3_aa: CASSVTSFGANVLTF
v_call: TRBV19; j_call: TRBJ2-7; d_call: -; clone_size: few; cdr3_nt: TGTGCCAGTGGGCTTGCCGGCGAGCAGTACTTC; cdr3_aa: CASGLAGEQYF
v_call: TRBV11-3; j_call: TRBJ1-1; d_call: -; clone_size: -; cdr3_nt: TGTGCCAGCAGCCGTTCGGTTGGGAGGAACACTGAAGCTTTCTTT; cdr3_aa: CASSRSVGRNTEAFF
v_call: TRBV27; j_call: TRBJ1-5; d_call: -; clone_size: few; cdr3_nt: TGTGCCAGCAGCTCGGGGCAAGGGGTCGGCAATCAGCCCCAGCATTTT; cdr3_aa: CASSSGQGVGNQPQHF
v_call: TRBV7-6; j_call: TRBJ2-5; d_call: -; clone_size: many; cdr3_nt: TGTGCCAGCAGCTTGTCGTTGGGGGAGACCCAGTACTTC; cdr3_aa: CASSLSLGETQYF
v_call: TRBV27; j_call: TRBJ1-1; d_call: TRBD1; clone_size: few; cdr3_nt: TGTGCCAGCAGTCCCACAGGGGGCTATGTTGAAGCTTTCTTT; cdr3_aa: CASSPTGGYVEAFF
v_call: TRBV7-6; j_call: TRBJ1-1; d_call: -; clone_size: -; cdr3_nt: TGTGCCAGCAGCTTAGCTGGAGAGCCGAACACTGAAGCTTTCTTT; cdr3_aa: CASSLAGEPNTEAFF
v_call: TRBV6-6; j_call: TRBJ1-1; d_call: -; clone_size: -; cdr3_nt: TGTGCCAGCAATTTAAGACCCGGGGATGAAGCTTTCTTT; cdr3_aa: CASNLRPGDEAFF
v_call: TRBV28; j_call: TRBJ1-6; d_call: TRBD1; clone_size: -; cdr3_nt: TGTGCCAGCAGCGAAGACCGGGACAGGGATTCACCCCTCCACTTT; cdr3_aa: CASSEDRDRDSPLHF
v_call: TRBV9; j_call: TRBJ1-5; d_call: -; clone_size: -; cdr3_nt: -; cdr3_aa: CACSAGGSNQPQHF
v_call: TRBV15; j_call: TRBJ1-3; d_call: -; clone_size: -; cdr3_nt: TGTGCCGCCGCGGGACCCAGCTCTGGAAACACCATATATTTT; cdr3_aa: CAAAGPSSGNTIYF
v_call: TRBV7-6; j_call: TRBJ2-2; d_call: -; clone_size: -; cdr3_nt: TGTGCCAGCAGCTTAGGTGCGGGTGCCGGGGAGCTGTTTTTT; cdr3_aa: CASSLGAGAGELFF
v_call: TRBV7-6; j_call: TRBJ2-3; d_call: -; clone_size: many; cdr3_nt: TGTGCCAGCAGCTTAGCGGGGGAAGATACGCAGTATTTT; cdr3_aa: CASSLAGEDTQYF
v_call: TRBV6-5; j_call: TRBJ2-1; d_call: TRBD2; clone_size: many; cdr3_nt: TGTGCCAGCAGCTACGGACTAGCGGGGGATTACAATGAGCAGTTCTTC; cdr3_aa: CASSYGLAGDYNEQFF
v_call: TRBV11-1; j_call: TRBJ1-5; d_call: -; clone_size: few; cdr3_nt: TGTGCCAGCAGCTTCGATGGGGTCAATCAGCCCCAGCATTTT; cdr3_aa: CASSFDGVNQPQHF
v_call: TRBV12-3/TRBV12-4; j_call: TRBJ2-7; d_call: -; clone_size: few; cdr3_nt: TGTGCCAGCTCTGGCCGAGGTACCAGCTCCTCCTACGAGCAGTACTTC; cdr3_aa: CASSGRGTSSSYEQYF
v_call: TRBV19; j_call: TRBJ2-1; d_call: TRBD2; clone_size: few; cdr3_nt: TGTGCCAGTAGTGGTACGGCGGGGGATGAGCAGTTCTTC; cdr3_aa: CASSGTAGDEQFF
v_call: TRBV7-8; j_call: TRBJ2-3; d_call: TRBD2; clone_size: many; cdr3_nt: TGTGCCAGCAGCTTAGTTAGCGGGGACACAGATACGCAGTATTTT; cdr3_aa: CASSLVSGDTDTQYF
v_call: TRBV6-5; j_call: TRBJ2-3; d_call: -; clone_size: -; cdr3_nt: TGTGCCAGCAGTTTTACTCCCCCAGATACGCAGTATTTT; cdr3_aa: CASSFTPPDTQYF
v_call: TRBV29-1; j_call: TRBJ2-5; d_call: -; clone_size: few; cdr3_nt: TGCAGCGTTGAAGATCTGGCTAGCGAGTTCCAAGAGACCCAGTACTTC; cdr3_aa: CSVEDLASEFQETQYF
v_call: TRBV19; j_call: TRBJ2-3; d_call: -; clone_size: once; cdr3_nt: TGTGCCAGTAGCACGCTCCCGGGACTCTATTCCACAGATACGCAGTATTTT; cdr3_aa: CASSTLPGLYSTDTQYF
v_call: TRBV7-9; j_call: TRBJ1-6; d_call: -; clone_size: -; cdr3_nt: TGTGCCAGCAGCTTACGGGTAGGCTCCAGGATTAAACCCCTCCACTTT; cdr3_aa: CASSLRVGSRIKPLHF
v_call: TRBV11-1; j_call: TRBJ2-1; d_call: -; clone_size: many; cdr3_nt: TGTGCCAGCAGCTTAGCGCCTGGAGCTCTCAATGAGCAGTTCTTC; cdr3_aa: CASSLAPGALNEQFF
v_call: TRBV6-6; j_call: TRBJ2-3; d_call: -; clone_size: -; cdr3_nt: TGTGCCAGCAGATTCTCTAGCGCAGATACGCAGTATTTT; cdr3_aa: CASRFSSADTQYF
v_call: TRBV4-1; j_call: TRBJ1-4; d_call: -; clone_size: -; cdr3_nt: TGCGCCAGCAGCCAAGGGGGAAAACTGTTTTTT; cdr3_aa: CASSQGGKLFF
v_call: TRBV12-5; j_call: TRBJ1-2; d_call: TRBD1; clone_size: few; cdr3_nt: TGTGCTAGTGGTTCCCCGGGACAGGGAAAGAATGGCTACACCTTC; cdr3_aa: CASGSPGQGKNGYTF
v_call: TRBV7-2; j_call: TRBJ2-7; d_call: TRBD2; clone_size: many; cdr3_nt: TGTGCCAGCAGCCTCTCGCCCCTAGCGGGGGGTTACGAGCAGTACTTC; cdr3_aa: CASSLSPLAGGYEQYF
v_call: TRBV10-3; j_call: TRBJ2-6; d_call: TRBD1; clone_size: -; cdr3_nt: TGTGCCATCTTGGCCGCTGACAGGGGAAGGACTGGGGCCAACGTCCTGACTTTC; cdr3_aa: CAILAADRGRTGANVLTF
v_call: TRBV6-1; j_call: TRBJ1-2; d_call: -; clone_size: -; cdr3_nt: TGTGCCAGCAGTGCGGGCAGGGCGAACTATGGCTACACCTTC; cdr3_aa: CASSAGRANYGYTF
v_call: TRBV6-5; j_call: TRBJ2-1; d_call: TRBD2; clone_size: few; cdr3_nt: TGTGCCAGCAGTTACTCGACAGGGACTAGCGGGGGTTACAATGAGCAGTTCTTC; cdr3_aa: CASSYSTGTSGGYNEQFF
v_call: TRBV27; j_call: TRBJ2-1; d_call: TRBD1; clone_size: few; cdr3_nt: TGTGCCAGCAGCCTAGGGGGCAGGGAAGCGTTC; cdr3_aa: CASSLGGREAF
v_call: TRBV4-1; j_call: TRBJ1-1; d_call: TRBD1; clone_size: -; cdr3_nt: TGCGCCAGCAGCCAAGATTTGGGCAGGGGGCGTGAAGCTTTCTTT; cdr3_aa: CASSQDLGRGREAFF
v_call: TRBV6-1; j_call: TRBJ2-1; d_call: TRBD2; clone_size: few; cdr3_nt: TGTGCCAGCATTCAAGCCGCGGGGGGTATCTACAATGAGCAGTTCTTC; cdr3_aa: CASIQAAGGIYNEQFF
v_call: TRBV27; j_call: TRBJ1-4; d_call: TRBD1; clone_size: few; cdr3_nt: TGTGCCAGCAGTCCGGACAGGGCTTACGAAAAACTGTTTTTT; cdr3_aa: CASSPDRAYEKLFF
v_call: TRBV4-1; j_call: TRBJ1-1; d_call: TRBD1; clone_size: -; cdr3_nt: TGCGCCAGCAGCCCCTCCGGGACAGGGGATGCTGAAGCTTTCTTT; cdr3_aa: CASSPSGTGDAEAFF
v_call: TRBV12-3/TRBV12-4; j_call: TRBJ2-1; d_call: -; clone_size: -; cdr3_nt: TGTGCCAGCAGTTTAGGGACGGAGGGCATCTACAATGAGCAGTTCTTC; cdr3_aa: CASSLGTEGIYNEQFF
v_call: TRBV6-8; j_call: TRBJ2-6; d_call: TRBD1; clone_size: few; cdr3_nt: TGTGCCAGCAGTTACTCGGTACAGGGGGCGCGTGGGGCCAACGTCCTGACTTTC; cdr3_aa: CASSYSVQGARGANVLTF